Below, one T cell receptor (beta chain) is given with its context. Its antigen is still unknown. V was clipped by 6 bases and J by 1 base; unmatched bases: 6. The CDR3 consists of 13 residues. Germline V gene data show CDR1 as SQVTM and CDR2 as ANQGSEA. These data originate in a study of radiation and T cells in renal cell carcinoma. Study-level information: Nephrectomy followed 15 Gy stereotactic body radiation by 4 weeks.

Libraries were prepared by immunoSEQ multiplex PCR; TCRdb keeps only in-frame clonotypes and omits some of them. The repertoire includes tens of thousands of clones, 86% of them detected once, and around 21% sits in the top ten. Study-wide results and caveats: Without pretreatment biopsies, baseline tumor clonotype presence was undetermined.

The time point denotes: blood 2 weeks post-SBRT. Treatment of the sample: 15 Gy SBRT to primary tumor, nephrectomy 4 weeks later. After SBRT, blood was collected at 2 and 4 weeks, plus baseline. The chain joins TRBV29-1 to TRBJ2-7; 7 bases agree with TRBD1. The sequence was obtained from a woman between 50 and 59 years old with renal cell carcinoma. Sample: blood, taken from a patient whose treatment included radiotherapy and nephrectomy. CDR3 in DNA: TGCAGCGTGGGGGACAGAACTTCCTACGAGCAGTACTTC. Protein sequence: CSVGDRTSYEQYF.